The 16 T cell receptor beta chains presented below share a single source sample, sequenced in a study of shared clonotypes between healthy human individuals. Here immunoSEQ multiplex PCR was the method, and the copy in TCRdb shows in-frame clones only, minus some. The table includes 650,000 to 700,000 clones, 80% to 95% detected once. Sequencing was carried out using memory CD8+ T cells from PBMCs. Subset of the sample: CD45RO+ cells pooled with CCR7-negative TemRA cells. All receptors derive from a young man in good health. Some clones in this sample may be carry-over from other donors' samples.

This clone was seen once. This chain connects TRBV27 to TRBJ2-4; TRBD2 matches at 10 bases. Trimming at V came to 5 bases and at J to 6 bases, leaving 13 bases not matched to a gene. Looked up from germline, CDR1 is MNHEY and CDR2 is SMNVEV (reference sequence). This CDR3 spans 17 amino acids. The CDR3 region is CASSPVGAGGPGNIQYF. Written as DNA, the CDR3 is TGTGCCAGCAGTCCCGTCGGAGCGGGAGGGCCTGGAAACATTCAGTACTTC.

The V and J genes are TRBV27 and TRBJ2-1; maybe TRBD2 (5 bases). V shed 7 bases and J shed 5 bases, with 12 bases lying between them. CDR1 is MNHEY, CDR2 SMNVEV, per germline (reference sequence). This CDR3 is 13 amino acids long. The CDR3 here is CASTRTGNNEQFF. For the CDR3, the DNA is TGTGCCAGCACCCGGACGGGGAACAATGAGCAGTTCTTC.

The chain links TRBV15 to TRBJ2-5; 12 nucleotides align to TRBD2. Trimming took 3 bases from V and 4 from J; bases not matched to a gene: 9. This CDR3 is built from 17 residues. CDR1 is LNHNV, CDR2 YYDKDF, per germline (reference sequence). CDR3 sequence: CATSSASRLAGVETQYF. The CDR3 nucleotides are TGTGCCACCAGCAGCGCCAGCCGACTAGCGGGAGTAGAGACCCAGTACTTC.

This chain links TRBV29-1 with TRBJ2-5, with 10 bases fitting TRBD2. The tail of the sequence fits TRBJ2-7 better, so the J call may be wrong. This CDR3 comprises 13 residues. CDR1 is SQVTM and CDR2 is ANQGSEA in the germline V gene. The CDR3 region is CSVGTSVSYEQYF. CDR3 sequence (DNA): TGCAGCGTGGGGACTAGCGTCTCCTACGAGCAGTACTTC.

The chain is built from TRBV2 and TRBJ1-1; no firm D call. This CDR3 has 13 amino acids. CDR1 and CDR2 from the germline V gene are SNHLY and FYNNEI. V lost 10 bases to trimming and J lost 0 bases, with 12 bases between them. CDR3 region: CATLGVMNTEAFF. Here the CDR3 DNA reads TGTGCCACCCTGGGCGTCATGAACACTGAAGCTTTCTTT.

This rearrangement joins TRBV5-6 to TRBJ2-1, with 10 bases fitting TRBD1. The trim removed 4 bases at V and 3 bases at J, leaving 7 bases unmatched. This CDR3 contains 16 residues. CDR1 is SGHDT, CDR2 YYEEEE, per germline. CDR3 nucleotide sequence: TGTGCCAGCAGCCTTACGGGACAGGGGCACTACAATGAGCAGTTCTTC. Its protein is CASSLTGQGHYNEQFF.

This chain links TRBV5-6 with TRBJ1-1, with TRBD1 identical over 9 bases. V was pared by 4 bases and J by 8 bases, with 9 bases of the junction left unmatched. Germline CDR1 is SGHDT and CDR2 is YYEEEE. The CDR3 has 14 amino acids. The CDR3 DNA reads as TGTGCCAGCAGCACCGGGACAGGGCCCCGAGAAGCTTTCTTT. Translating it yields CASSTGTGPREAFF. The full variable domain, its missing parts supplied by reference TRBV5-6 and TRBJ1-1, is DAGVTQSPTHLIKTRGQQVTLRCSPKSGHDTVSWYQQALGQGPQFIFQYYEEEERQRGNFPDRFSGHQFPNYSSELNVNALLLGDSALYLCASSTGTGPREAFFGQGTRLTVV.

Concerning this clone: Other DNA sequences in the same sample also yield this CDR3. The chain uses TRBV7-9 and TRBJ1-5; D is possibly TRBD1 (6 bases). The CDR3 sequence is 14 residues long. From germline, CDR1 is SEHNR and CDR2 FQNEAQ (reference sequence). Trimming stripped 5 bases from V and 4 bases from J, with 12 bases between. The CDR3: CASSLGGLNQPQHF. The CDR3 bases are TGTGCCAGCAGCCTAGGGGGACTTAATCAGCCCCAGCATTTT.

The CDR3 region has the DNA TGTGCCAGCAGTTATAACTATGGCTACACCTTC. It encodes CASSYNYGYTF. The rearrangement joins TRBV27 to TRBJ1-2; D unresolved. CDR1 MNHEY and CDR2 SMNVEV come from the germline V gene (reference sequence). V was cut by 4 bases and J by 1 base, with 1 base left in between. The CDR3 length is 11 residues.

The chain links TRBV5-4 to TRBJ2-1, with D perhaps TRBD2 (6 bases). Trimming took 3 bases from V and 3 from J, leaving 10 bases between them. The CDR3 is 14 residues long. In germline, CDR1 is SGHNT, CDR2 YYREEE (reference sequence). CDR3 bases: TGTGCCAGCAGCTGGACTACTATCTACAATGAGCAGTTCTTC. Protein: CASSWTTIYNEQFF.

The chain has TRBV5-1 and TRBJ2-3; D not certain. The CDR3 totals 18 residues. Germline V gene data show CDR1 as SGHRS and CDR2 as YFSETQ. Trimming took off 2 bases at V and 2 bases at J, with 21 bases between the two ends. The chain's CDR3 is CASSFSLVRRRLTDTQYF. The DNA of the CDR3 is TGCGCCAGCAGCTTCAGTCTGGTGAGACGGCGGCTCACAGATACGCAGTATTTT.

This clone was counted between two and nine times. The gene calls are TRBV27 and TRBJ2-7; D uncertain. Germline CDR1 MNHEY, CDR2 SMNVEV (reference sequence). V was pared by 3 bases and J by 7 bases, with 16 bases between. The length of the CDR3 is 14 residues. The CDR3 nucleotides are TGTGCCAGCAGTTTCGGACCCACCGGTGGGGAGCAGTACTTC. Translated: CASSFGPTGGEQYF.

The gene calls are TRBV27 and TRBJ2-1; possibly TRBD1 for D (6 bases). The CDR3 spans 15 residues. Trimming stripped 8 bases from V and 8 bases from J, with 22 bases between. Germline V gives CDR1 MNHEY, CDR2 SMNVEV (reference sequence). CDR3 residues: CASSTPGTTVYEQFF. CDR3 coding DNA: TGTGCCAGCTCGACCCCCGGGACAACTGTATATGAGCAGTTCTTC.

The chain links TRBV4-1 to TRBJ2-3; TRBD2 matches at 10 bases. Germline assignment: CDR1 MGHRA and CDR2 YSYEKL. V trimming: 5 bases; J trimming: 3 bases; junction bases outside the gene matches: 8. The CDR3 sequence is 16 residues long. CDR3 nucleotide sequence: TGCGCCAGCAGCGCCAGGACTAGCGGAACGACAGATACGCAGTATTTT. Protein product: CASSARTSGTTDTQYF.

In nucleotides, the CDR3 is TGTGCCAGCAGTTTGGGGATGGGAGGGGTACGGGAGACCCAGTACTTC. Its translation is CASSLGMGGVRETQYF. This rearrangement joins TRBV28 to TRBJ2-5; 7 nucleotides agree with TRBD2. V was clipped by 3 bases and J by 5 bases; unmatched bases: 12. Germline V gives CDR1 MDHEN, CDR2 SYDVKM. The CDR3 runs 16 residues.

This clone has only one observation. This rearrangement joins TRBV7-9 to TRBJ2-7; D possibly uses TRBD1 or TRBD2 (5 bases each). Deletions cut 5 bases from V and 3 bases from J, with 17 bases between. Germline V lookup: CDR1 SEHNR, CDR2 FQNEAQ (reference sequence). This CDR3 comprises 15 residues. The CDR3 DNA follows: TGTGCCAGCAGCCCCGGGGCCTCGGCCGACTACGAGCAGTACTTC. This sequence encodes CASSPGASADYEQYF.